A single sample gave rise to the 17 T cell receptor beta chains below, sequenced in a study of T cells in Graves' hyperthyroidism and ophthalmopathy. RNA transcripts yielded amplified TCR beta CDR3 regions. RT-PCR in the first round (using the HTBI primer set) targeted the TCR CDR3. Via MiXCR, TCRdb re-called the multiplex PCR reads, giving one row per CDR3 protein. The data show 540,000 or so distinct CDR3 sequences, with 15% to 18% seen just once and about 7% held by the top ten. Material for sequencing was blood. These receptors originate from a woman aged 25 to 45 with Graves' hyperthyroidism.

This clonotype was seen many times. The gene calls are TRBV2 and TRBJ2-7, with D unclear. This CDR3 region has 11 residues. V was cut by 3 bases and J by 6 bases, with 6 bases left in between. Germline V lookup: CDR1 SNHLY, CDR2 FYNNEI. CDR3 DNA sequence: TGTGCCAGCAGTGAGCAGCTCGAGCAGTACTTC. Encoded protein: CASSEQLEQYF.

The sample holds a few counts of this clonotype. The chain links TRBV10-3 to TRBJ1-2; 7 nucleotides line up with TRBD1. V was pared by 5 bases and J by 0 bases, with 6 bases of the junction left unmatched. Germline lookup yields CDR1 ENHRY and CDR2 SYGVKD. This CDR3 comprises 15 residues. The CDR3 DNA reads as TGTGCCATCAGTTCACGGGACAGCTCTAACTATGGCTACACCTTC. Translating it yields CAISSRDSSNYGYTF.

This clonotype has a count of ten or more. This rearrangement joins TRBV7-2 to TRBJ2-3; D may be TRBD2 (5 bases). The V and J ends lost 6 bases and 0 bases respectively, with 13 bases between them. CDR3 size: 15 residues. CDR1 and CDR2 (germline): SGHTA, FQGNSA. In DNA form, the CDR3 reads TGTGCCAGCAGTTTCCAAAGCGGAAGCACAGATACGCAGTATTTT. Amino acid sequence: CASSFQSGSTDTQYF.

This clonotype was detected a few times. The gene calls are TRBV9 and TRBJ2-2, with D possibly matching TRBD1 (5 bases). The ends were cut back, 0 bases at V and 4 bases at J, with 10 bases in the middle. The length of the CDR3 is 15 residues. Per germline, CDR1 SGDLS and CDR2 YYNGEE. Written as DNA, the CDR3 is TGTGCCAGCAGCGTAGAAACCGACAGCACCGGGGAGCTGTTTTTT. Translating it yields CASSVETDSTGELFF. The full variable domain, in which reference TRBV9 and TRBJ2-2 provide the parts outside the CDR3, is DSGVTQTPKHLITATGQRVTLRCSPRSGDLSVYWYQQSLDQGLQFLIQYYNGEERAKGNILERFSAQQFPDLHSELNLSSLELGDSALYFCASSVETDSTGELFFGEGSRLTVL.

There are a few counts of this clonotype. The V call is TRBV9, the J call TRBJ2-7; D call uncertain. CDR1 SGDLS and CDR2 YYNGEE come from the germline V gene. The ends were cut back, 0 bases at V and 2 bases at J, with 15 bases in the middle. This CDR3 region has 16 residues. The CDR3 reads CASSVEGSTPPYEQYF. Here the CDR3 DNA reads TGTGCCAGCAGCGTAGAAGGATCCACCCCCCCCTACGAGCAGTACTTC.

This chain links TRBV4-2 with TRBJ1-1, with a weak D call TRBD1 (5 bases). Germline CDR1 reads LGHNA; CDR2 reads YNFKEQ. The CDR3 is 15 residues long. Trimming removed 4 bases at V and 1 base at J, with 13 bases between. The CDR3 loop is CASSPSGLGNTEAFF. CDR3 nucleotides: TGTGCCAGCAGCCCCTCGGGGCTCGGGAACACTGAAGCTTTCTTT.

Many counts were recorded for this clonotype. The V call is TRBV2, the J call TRBJ2-4, with TRBD1 as a possible D gene (5 bases). Trimming removed 7 bases from V and 0 bases from J, with 16 bases in between. The CDR3 has 16 amino acids. Germline CDR1 and CDR2: SNHLY and FYNNEI. The CDR3 loop is CASKTLGQLAKNIQYF. CDR3 coding DNA: TGTGCCAGCAAAACCCTAGGACAACTAGCCAAAAACATTCAGTACTTC. Using reference TRBV2 and TRBJ2-4 for the parts outside the CDR3, the full variable domain is EPEVTQTPSHQVTQMGQEVILRCVPISNHLYFYWYRQILGQKVEFLVSFYNNEISEKSEIFDDQFSVERPDGSNFTLKIRSTKLEDSAMYFCASKTLGQLAKNIQYFGAGTRLSVL.

This clonotype was found many times. The chain carries TRBV4-3 and TRBJ2-2, with a tentative D call TRBD1 (5 bases). The ends were cut back, 2 bases at V and 1 base at J, with 17 bases in the middle. Looked up from germline, CDR1 is LGHNA and CDR2 is YSLEER. CDR3 size: 18 residues. CDR3: CASSQLPTAIVNTGELFF. CDR3 nucleotides: TGCGCCAGCAGCCAACTACCGACAGCCATCGTGAACACCGGGGAGCTGTTTTTT.

This clonotype turned up a few times. This rearrangement joins TRBV30 to TRBJ2-7, with a tentative D call TRBD1 (5 bases). The CDR3 length is 16 residues. The V end lost 1 base, the J end lost 0 bases, and 16 bases lay between the germline ends. Germline lookup yields CDR1 GTSNPN and CDR2 SVGIG (reference sequence). CDR3 in DNA: TGTGCCTGGAGTGATAGGGGTCGGGCAGCCTCCTACGAGCAGTACTTC. This codes for CAWSDRGRAASYEQYF.

The rearrangement uses TRBV27 and TRBJ1-1; D is unresolved. This CDR3 has 15 amino acids. Trimming stripped 2 bases from V and 5 bases from J, with 15 bases between. The germline gives CDR1 MNHEY, CDR2 SMNVEV (reference sequence). Here the CDR3 reads CASSLRPDMRTEAFF. As DNA, the CDR3 is TGTGCCAGCAGTTTACGTCCAGACATGCGAACTGAAGCTTTCTTT.

This clonotype was seen a few times. The chain recombines TRBV12-3 or TRBV12-4 with TRBJ2-2; 9 bases are shared with TRBD2. This CDR3 comprises 16 residues. J gave up 6 bases and V 4 bases, and 9 bases lay outside the gene matches. CDR3 residues: CASSWSSGTRAGELFF. In DNA form, the CDR3 reads TGTGCCAGCAGTTGGTCTAGCGGGACCCGGGCCGGGGAGCTGTTTTTT.

The chain is built from TRBV10-2 and TRBJ1-2, with D possibly matching TRBD1 (5 bases). This CDR3 has 14 residues. From germline, CDR1 is WSHSY and CDR2 SAAADI. The V end lost 5 bases, the J end lost 0 bases, and 10 bases lay between the germline ends. CDR3 amino acids: CASSRGDTNYGYTF. The CDR3 DNA reads TGCGCCAGCAGTCGGGGGGATACTAACTATGGCTACACCTTC.

V usage is TRBV7-2 and J usage is TRBJ2-7, with 10 bases identical to TRBD2. CDR3 length equals 18 residues. Trimming removed 3 bases from V and 6 bases from J; junction bases left unmatched: 17. Germline lookup yields CDR1 SGHTA and CDR2 FQGNSA. This chain's CDR3 is CASSFRTSGRGGGPEQYF. The CDR3 bases are TGTGCCAGCAGCTTTAGGACTAGCGGAAGAGGAGGGGGCCCCGAGCAGTACTTC.

This clonotype was seen many times. V is TRBV3-1 and J is TRBJ2-7; TRBD2 matches 12 bases. Germline loops: CDR1 LGHDT, CDR2 YNNKEL (reference sequence). There are 15 residues in the CDR3. The junction had 4 bases not matched to a gene; V was cut back by 6 bases and J by 1 base. The CDR3 DNA reads as TGTGCCAGCAGTCCTAGCGGGAGGGCTTCCTACGAGCAGTACTTC. Translation gives CASSPSGRASYEQYF.

This clonotype came up many times. The chain has TRBV20-1 and TRBJ2-7; perhaps TRBD1 as D (6 bases). The CDR3 length is 15 residues. Germline lookup yields CDR1 DFQATT and CDR2 SNEGSKA (reference sequence). Trimming removed 6 bases at V and 0 bases at J, with 18 bases between. CDR3 sequence (DNA): TGCAGTGCCATTTCGACAGGCGGCCTCTCCTACGAGCAGTACTTC. Protein product: CSAISTGGLSYEQYF.

The CDR3 DNA reads as TGTGCCAGCAGTGTCTCCTCGGATGGGGAGACCCAGTACTTC. Encoded protein: CASSVSSDGETQYF. This rearrangement joins TRBV27 to TRBJ2-5; D gene unclear. This CDR3 region has 14 residues. Germline CDR1 is MNHEY and CDR2 is SMNVEV (reference sequence). Trimming pared 5 bases from V and 5 bases from J, leaving 15 bases between.

This clonotype has ten or more counts. The CDR3: CAWSVRRVFTNGYTF. CDR3 in DNA: TGTGCCTGGAGTGTAAGGAGGGTGTTCACTAATGGCTACACCTTC. This rearrangement joins TRBV30 to TRBJ1-2; D is undetermined. The CDR3 length is 15 residues. V gave up 0 bases and J gave up 6 bases, with 17 bases separating them. From germline, CDR1 is GTSNPN and CDR2 SVGIG (reference sequence).